The rows below give T cell receptor beta chains drawn from one sample of a study of OX40 agonist ivuxolimab in advanced cancers. Sequencing used immunoSEQ multiplex PCR; TCRdb keeps in-frame clones, though not all of them. The data contain 40,000 to 45,000 clones, approximately 84% of them seen just once; the ten biggest clones take up nearly 7%. The sequencing here drew on CD4+ or CD8+ T cells sorted from blood, taken in a trial of the OX40 agonist ivuxolimab. The receptors originated from an adult with an advanced solid tumor such as melanoma, head and neck, liver or kidney cancer. Both conserved end residues are trimmed from each CDR3.

J | V | length | CDR3
TRBJ2-1 | TRBV11-3 | 11 | ASSLLGGTEQF
TRBJ1-2 | TRBV19 | 15 | ASSSAGTGYTNYGYT
TRBJ1-1 | TRBV18 | 11 | ASSQGEGTEAF
TRBJ2-7 | TRBV5-1 | 13 | ASSITGQGDYEQY
TRBJ2-1 | TRBV18 | 13 | ASSGSGPPGGEQF
TRBJ1-1 | TRBV30 | 11 | AWSVSGLTEAF
TRBJ1-3 | TRBV13 | 12 | ASARGPGKNTIY
TRBJ2-6 | TRBV5-4 | 15 | ASRKESLRSGANVLT
TRBJ1-3 | TRBV18 | 15 | ASSPDLDSASGNTIY
TRBJ2-3 | TRBV14 | 13 | ASRGVGSSTDTQY